Shown below are 26 T cell receptor beta chains from a single sample sequenced in a study of blood T cells in healthy people across ages. Together with a sample-barcoded 5' primer, a J-beta primer mix was included in a second PCR lasting roughly 7 to 11 cycles. TCRdb called the 5' RACE reads again in MiXCR, with one record for every CDR3 protein. The table has about 760,000 distinct CDR3 sequences, 56% seen once. The material sequenced was blood. The receptors here all came from a man aged 35-49 years in good health.

This chain connects TRBV10-3 to TRBJ1-5; D uncertain. Trimming cost V 9 bases and J 1 base, with 13 bases left between them. CDR1 and CDR2 (germline): ENHRY, SYGVKD. The CDR3 is 14 residues long. As DNA, the CDR3 is TGTGCCATTTCTAGACAAGTCAGCAATCAGCCCCAGCATTTT. Its translation is CAISRQVSNQPQHF.

J is TRBJ2-5 and V is TRBV10-3, with 10 bases that match TRBD1. The J call may be incorrect, as the DNA end agrees better with TRBJ2-7. The germline gives CDR1 ENHRY, CDR2 SYGVKD. The CDR3 is 13 amino acids. CDR3 DNA: TGTGCCACCGACCCAGGGACAGGGGCCGAGCAGTACTTC. Translated, it gives CATDPGTGAEQYF.

The table lists this clonotype with a few counts. The chain joins TRBV2 to TRBJ1-2; D unresolved. V was cut by 1 base and J by 0 bases, with 6 bases left in between. The CDR3 totals 14 residues. The germline gives CDR1 SNHLY, CDR2 FYNNEI. This CDR3 is CASSEGVANYGYTF. The CDR3 nucleotides read TGTGCCAGCAGTGAAGGAGTAGCTAACTATGGCTACACCTTC. The variable domain in full, with the rest retrieved from reference TRBV2 and TRBJ1-2, is EPEVTQTPSHQVTQMGQEVILRCVPISNHLYFYWYRQILGQKVEFLVSFYNNEISEKSEIFDDQFSVERPDGSNFTLKIRSTKLEDSAMYFCASSEGVANYGYTFGSGTRLTVV.

This clonotype was counted a few times. The gene calls are TRBV4-3 and TRBJ2-6; D possibly corresponds to TRBD2 (5 bases). This CDR3 is built from 18 residues. Trimming shortened V by 3 bases and J by 1 base, and 16 bases separated the two germline ends. The germline V gene has CDR1 LGHNA and CDR2 YSLEER. CDR3 nucleotides: TGCGCCAGCAGCCACCGGGGAGAGACGACTTCTGGGGCCAACGTCCTGACTTTC. Amino acids: CASSHRGETTSGANVLTF.

This clonotype was counted between two and nine times. The J gene is TRBJ2-5, the V gene TRBV20-1, with TRBD1 matching over 7 bases. Unmatched junction bases numbered 9, after V lost 3 bases and J lost 5 bases. This CDR3 is built from 14 residues. Germline values: CDR1 DFQATT, CDR2 SNEGSKA (reference sequence). The DNA of the CDR3 is TGCAGTGCTAGCCTAGGGACAGCCCGGGAGACCCAGTACTTC. Its protein is CSASLGTARETQYF.

The chain is built from TRBV27 and TRBJ1-6, with D unclear. The V gene lost 6 bases and the J gene lost 0 bases, with 15 bases spanning the gap. The CDR3 is 17 amino acids. Per germline, CDR1 MNHEY and CDR2 SMNVEV (reference sequence). The CDR3 loop reads CASSLGWESSYNSPLHF. The CDR3 nucleotides read TGTGCCAGCAGCCTAGGGTGGGAGAGCTCCTATAATTCACCCCTCCACTTT.

The chain combines TRBV7-2 with TRBJ2-1; tentative D call: TRBD1 (6 bases). Germline CDR1 reads SGHTA; CDR2 reads FQGNSA. This CDR3 spans 18 amino acids. Trimming took off 5 bases at V and 0 bases at J, with 20 bases between the two ends. CDR3 nucleotides: TGTGCCAGCAGCCTGGTCTCTACAGGGAGCGCCTCCTACAATGAGCAGTTCTTC. It yields the protein CASSLVSTGSASYNEQFF.

This clonotype showed up just a few times. J is TRBJ2-3 and V is TRBV2, with D hard to call. CDR1 is SNHLY and CDR2 is FYNNEI in the germline V gene. The CDR3 runs to 15 residues. V lost 2 bases and J 3 bases, leaving 12 bases between the germline ends. The CDR3 region is CASSELGHQTDTQYF. For the CDR3, the DNA is TGTGCCAGCAGTGAATTGGGCCACCAGACAGATACGCAGTATTTT.

This clonotype was found many times. The J gene is TRBJ2-1, the V gene TRBV20-1; D may correspond to TRBD1 or TRBD2 (5 bases each). Germline assignment: CDR1 DFQATT and CDR2 SNEGSKA (reference sequence). This CDR3 has 19 amino acids. Between the trimmed V and J ends, which lost 3 bases and 1 base, there was a span of 25 bases. The CDR3 sequence is CSARKLGTTPLQSYNEQFF. CDR3 sequence (DNA): TGCAGTGCTAGGAAACTCGGGACCACCCCATTGCAATCCTACAATGAGCAGTTCTTC.

This rearrangement joins TRBV3-1 to TRBJ2-3, with 14 bases matching TRBD2. This CDR3 contains 18 residues. Germline V gives CDR1 LGHDT, CDR2 YNNKEL (reference sequence). J gave up 3 bases and V 3 bases, and 8 bases lay outside the gene matches. The CDR3 is CASSQGRLAGGQTDTQYF. The CDR3 region has the DNA TGTGCCAGCAGCCAGGGGAGACTAGCGGGAGGGCAAACAGATACGCAGTATTTT.

Points on this clonotype: Because the CDR3's place on the DNA is in doubt, the DNA is left out and the CDR3 is given as listed by TCRdb. The V call is TRBV27, the J call TRBJ2-1; no check of the table's D call, TRBD1, against the DNA was made. Germline CDR1 is MNHEY and CDR2 is SMNVEV (reference sequence). Ends included, the CDR3 has 17 residues. CDR3 region: CASSFGQGAGKVNERFF.

The rearrangement links TRBV7-9 to TRBJ2-5; 9 nucleotides match TRBD1. This CDR3 region has 16 residues. Looked up from germline, CDR1 is SEHNR and CDR2 is FQNEAQ (reference sequence). The junction had 19 bases not matched to a gene; V was cut back by 6 bases and J by 11 bases. The CDR3 bases are TGTGCCAGCAGATACCTAATCTGGGACAGGGTTTTTGAGCAGTACTTC. Its translation is CASRYLIWDRVFEQYF.

This clonotype turned up a few times. The chain carries TRBV6-5 and TRBJ1-1; 8 bases match TRBD1. Germline values: CDR1 MNHEY, CDR2 SVGAGI. The V segment lost 7 bases and the J segment 6 bases; nucleotides outside the gene matches: 10. The CDR3 sequence is 14 residues long. The CDR3 DNA is TGTGCCAGCAACGCCAGACAGGGGCGACCTGAAGCTTTCTTT. Its translation: CASNARQGRPEAFF.

This sequence joins TRBV29-1 and TRBJ2-1, with TRBD2 identical over 11 bases. Trimming cost V 4 bases and J 4 bases; bases outside gene matches: 6. The CDR3 is made up of 15 amino acids. Per germline, CDR1 SQVTM and CDR2 ANQGSEA. Written as DNA, the CDR3 is TGCAGCGTTGGGGGTGGGACTAGCGGATACAATGAGCAGTTCTTC. Protein product: CSVGGGTSGYNEQFF.

The chain uses TRBV10-3 and TRBJ2-4, with 8 bases matching TRBD1. Germline trimming cut 3 bases from V and 2 bases from J; bases unmatched to any gene: 3. Per the germline V gene, CDR1 is ENHRY and CDR2 is SYGVKD. This CDR3 region has 15 residues. The CDR3 protein is CAISDTGGSKNIQYF. CDR3 DNA sequence: TGTGCCATCAGTGATACAGGGGGATCCAAAAACATTCAGTACTTC.

This clonotype has a single count. The rearrangement uses TRBV13 and TRBJ2-3; D unclear. Trimming removed 3 bases from V and 4 bases from J, with 5 bases in between. Looked up from germline, CDR1 is PRHDT and CDR2 is FYEKMQ (reference sequence). This CDR3 is 12 amino acids long. This CDR3 is CASSFTPDTQYF. The CDR3 DNA follows: TGTGCCAGCAGCTTTACCCCAGATACGCAGTATTTT. Combining the CDR3 with reference TRBV13 and TRBJ2-3 gives the whole variable domain AAGVIQSPRHLIKEKRETATLKCYPIPRHDTVYWYQQGPGQDPQFLISFYEKMQSDKGSIPDRFSAQQFSDYHSELNMSSLELGDSALYFCASSFTPDTQYFGPGTRLTVL.

The chain recombines TRBV29-1 with TRBJ1-2; 12 nucleotides align to TRBD1. The germline V gene has CDR1 SQVTM and CDR2 ANQGSEA. The length of the CDR3 is 16 residues. Trimming removed 3 bases from V and 2 bases from J; junction bases left unmatched: 7. As DNA, the CDR3 is TGCAGCGTTGACCGGGACAGGGGGCTAGTAAACTATGGCTACACCTTC. Translated: CSVDRDRGLVNYGYTF.

The J gene is TRBJ2-3, the V gene TRBV11-2; D ambiguous. The CDR3 loop spans 16 amino acids. V was shortened by 3 bases and J by 3 bases, with 16 bases between the two germline ends. Germline V gene lookup returns CDR1 SGHAT and CDR2 FQNNGV. DNA of the CDR3: TGTGCCAGCAGCTTCACCCCGGGCTTCGGAACAGATACGCAGTATTTT. Encoded protein: CASSFTPGFGTDTQYF.

The CDR3 nucleotides are TGTGCCAGCAGTGACCGGGGGATTGGCACAGATACGCAGTATTTT. It specifies CASSDRGIGTDTQYF. The genes are TRBV2 and TRBJ2-3; weak D call: TRBD2 (6 bases). Germline CDR1 and CDR2: SNHLY and FYNNEI. Trimming shortened V by 3 bases and J by 1 base, and 11 bases separated the two germline ends. The CDR3 has 15 residues.

The gene calls are TRBV7-7 and TRBJ2-1; D may match TRBD1 or TRBD2 (5 bases each). Germline lookup yields CDR1 SSHAT and CDR2 FNYEAQ (reference sequence). The CDR3 length is 14 residues. V was trimmed by 0 bases and J by 4 bases, leaving 7 bases between them. CDR3 loop: CASSLAGDYNEQFF. The CDR3 nucleotides read TGTGCCAGCAGCTTAGCGGGGGATTACAATGAGCAGTTCTTC.

The gene calls are TRBV27 and TRBJ2-7, with 8 nucleotides matching TRBD1. V dropped 3 bases and J dropped 2; count of bases not matched to a gene: 6. The CDR3 is 15 amino acids. Germline V gene data show CDR1 as MNHEY and CDR2 as SMNVEV (reference sequence). The CDR3 nucleotides read TGTGCCAGCAGTTTTATAGGACAGGGTACCTACGAGCAGTACTTC. It is translated as CASSFIGQGTYEQYF.

V gene TRBV24-1 combines with J gene TRBJ1-2; possible D gene TRBD1, 6 bases. The V end was cut by 3 bases, the J end by 5 bases, with 12 bases between. The CDR3 totals 14 residues. Germline V CDR1 and CDR2: KGHDR, SFDVKD. CDR3 sequence (DNA): TGTGCCACCAGTGATATGGGGGGCGCTTATGGCTACACCTTC. This encodes CATSDMGGAYGYTF.

As for this clonotype: A much bigger clone sits one base away, suggesting this may be a read error. The V gene is TRBV6-6, the J gene TRBJ2-1, with 8 bases that match TRBD2. CDR1 MNHNY and CDR2 SVGAGI come from the germline V gene (reference sequence). The length of the CDR3 is 15 residues. V gave up 2 bases and J gave up 5 bases; unmatched junction bases: 5. The CDR3: CASSYNSGDHNEQFF. The CDR3, as DNA: TGTGCCAGCAGTTACAATAGCGGGGATCACAATGAGCAGTTCTTC.

The CDR3 sequence is CASSTSTSGGARTQYF. The CDR3 DNA is TGTGCCAGCAGTACCTCAACTAGCGGGGGGGCACGTACGCAGTATTTT. The J gene is TRBJ2-3, the V gene TRBV12-3 or TRBV12-4; TRBD2 aligns across 13 bases. The CDR3 covers 16 residues. With 5 bases clipped from V and 8 bases from J, the junction kept 10 bases outside the gene matches.

CDR3 loop: CASSQEVQGASSYNEQFF. In DNA, the CDR3 is TGTGCCAGCAGCCAGGAAGTACAGGGGGCTTCCTCCTACAATGAGCAGTTCTTC. The rearrangement uses TRBV3-1 and TRBJ2-1; 9 nucleotides match TRBD1. After removal of 3 bases from V and 0 bases from J, the junction contained 9 bases not matched to a gene. The CDR3 is made up of 18 amino acids. Per the germline V gene, CDR1 is LGHDT and CDR2 is YNNKEL (reference sequence).

This clonotype was picked up many times. This chain joins TRBV9 and TRBJ2-7; 13 bases fit TRBD2. Germline V lookup: CDR1 SGDLS, CDR2 YYNGEE. The CDR3 runs to 15 residues. Trimming removed 3 bases from V and 4 bases from J; junction bases left unmatched: 4. CDR3 amino acids: CASSAGTSGIYEQYF. In nucleotides, the CDR3 is TGTGCCAGCAGCGCCGGGACTAGCGGGATTTACGAGCAGTACTTC.